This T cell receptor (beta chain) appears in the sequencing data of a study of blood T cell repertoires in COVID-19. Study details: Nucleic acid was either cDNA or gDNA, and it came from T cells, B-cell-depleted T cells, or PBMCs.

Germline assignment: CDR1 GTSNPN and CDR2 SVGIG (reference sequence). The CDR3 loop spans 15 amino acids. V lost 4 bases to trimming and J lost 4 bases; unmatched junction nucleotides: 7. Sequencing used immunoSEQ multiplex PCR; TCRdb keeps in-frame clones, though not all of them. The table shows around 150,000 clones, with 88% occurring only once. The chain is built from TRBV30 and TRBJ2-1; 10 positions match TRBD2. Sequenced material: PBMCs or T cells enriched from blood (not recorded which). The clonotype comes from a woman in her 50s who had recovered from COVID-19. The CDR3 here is CAWTRGAGGYNEQFF. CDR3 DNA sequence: TGTGCCTGGACCCGGGGAGCGGGGGGGTACAATGAGCAGTTCTTC. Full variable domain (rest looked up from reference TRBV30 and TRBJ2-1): SQTIHQWPATLVQPVGSPLSLECTVEGTSNPNLYWYRQAAGRGLQLLFYSVGIGQISSEVPQNLSASRPQDRQFILSSKKLLLSDSGFYLCAWTRGAGGYNEQFFGPGTRLTVL.